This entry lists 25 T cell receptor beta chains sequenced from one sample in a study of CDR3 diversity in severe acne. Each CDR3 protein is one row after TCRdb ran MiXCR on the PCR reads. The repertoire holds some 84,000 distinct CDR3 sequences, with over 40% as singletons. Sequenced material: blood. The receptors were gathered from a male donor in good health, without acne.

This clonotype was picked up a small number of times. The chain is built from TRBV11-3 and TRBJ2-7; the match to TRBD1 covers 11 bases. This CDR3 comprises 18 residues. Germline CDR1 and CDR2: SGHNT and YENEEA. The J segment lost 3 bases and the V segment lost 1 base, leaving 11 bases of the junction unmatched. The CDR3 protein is CASSLVMPGQGGFYEQYF. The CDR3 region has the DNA TGTGCCAGCAGCTTAGTAATGCCGGGACAGGGGGGTTTCTACGAGCAGTACTTC. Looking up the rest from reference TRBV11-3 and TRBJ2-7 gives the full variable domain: EAGVVQSPRYKIIEKKQPVAFWCNPISGHNTLYWYLQNLGQGPELLIRYENEEAVDDSQLPKDRFSAERLKGVDSTLKIQPAELGDSAVYLCASSLVMPGQGGFYEQYFGPGTRLTVT.

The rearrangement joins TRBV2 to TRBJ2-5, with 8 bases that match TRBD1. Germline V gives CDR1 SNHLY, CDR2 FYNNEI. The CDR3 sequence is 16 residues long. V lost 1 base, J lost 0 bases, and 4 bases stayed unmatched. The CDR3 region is CASSEGTGLDQETQYF. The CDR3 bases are TGTGCCAGCAGTGAAGGGACAGGGCTGGACCAAGAGACCCAGTACTTC.

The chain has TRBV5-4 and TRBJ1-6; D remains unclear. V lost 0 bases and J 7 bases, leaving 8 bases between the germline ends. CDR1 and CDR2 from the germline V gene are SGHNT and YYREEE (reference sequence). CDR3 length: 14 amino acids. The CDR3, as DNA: TGTGCCAGCAGCTTGGACGTGACGAATTCACCCCTCCACTTT. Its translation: CASSLDVTNSPLHF.

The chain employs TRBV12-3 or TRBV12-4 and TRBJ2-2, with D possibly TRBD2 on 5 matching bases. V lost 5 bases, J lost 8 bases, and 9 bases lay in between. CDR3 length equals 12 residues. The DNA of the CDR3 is TGTGCCAGCAGTGCCGGACTTGGGGAGCTGTTTTTT. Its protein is CASSAGLGELFF.

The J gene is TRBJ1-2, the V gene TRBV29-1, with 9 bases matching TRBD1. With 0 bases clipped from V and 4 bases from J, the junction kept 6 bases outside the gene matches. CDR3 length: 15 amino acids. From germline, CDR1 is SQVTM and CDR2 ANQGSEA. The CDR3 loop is CSVEDRGQGGYGYTF. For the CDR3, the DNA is TGCAGCGTTGAAGATAGGGGACAGGGCGGCTATGGCTACACCTTC.

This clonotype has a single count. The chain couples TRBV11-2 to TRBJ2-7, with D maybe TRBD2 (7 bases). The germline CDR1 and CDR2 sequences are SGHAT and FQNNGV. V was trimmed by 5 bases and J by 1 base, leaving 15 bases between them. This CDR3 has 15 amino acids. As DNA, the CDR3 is TGTGCCAGCAGCCCGCTAAGGGGGGGTTCCTACGAGCAGTACTTC. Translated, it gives CASSPLRGGSYEQYF.

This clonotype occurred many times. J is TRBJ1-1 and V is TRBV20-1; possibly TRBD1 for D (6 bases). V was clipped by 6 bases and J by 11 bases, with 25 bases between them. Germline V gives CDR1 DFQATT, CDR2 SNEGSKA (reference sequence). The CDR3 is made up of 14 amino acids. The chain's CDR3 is CSARNMEGGVRAFF. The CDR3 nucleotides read TGCAGTGCGCGGAACATGGAGGGGGGGGTACGGGCTTTCTTT.

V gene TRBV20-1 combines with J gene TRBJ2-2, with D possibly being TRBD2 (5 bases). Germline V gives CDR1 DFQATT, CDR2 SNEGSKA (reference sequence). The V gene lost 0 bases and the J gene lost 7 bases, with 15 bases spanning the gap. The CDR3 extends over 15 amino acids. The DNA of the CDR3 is TGCAGTGCTAGAGATTTTGAGGGAAAGATCGGGGAGCTGTTTTTT. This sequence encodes CSARDFEGKIGELFF.

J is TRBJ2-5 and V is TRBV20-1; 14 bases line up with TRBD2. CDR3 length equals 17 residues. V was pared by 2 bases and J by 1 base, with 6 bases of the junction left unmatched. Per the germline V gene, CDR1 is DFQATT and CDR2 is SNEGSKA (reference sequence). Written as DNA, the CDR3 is TGCAGTGCTAGACGGGGACTAGCGGGAGACCCCCAAGAGACCCAGTACTTC. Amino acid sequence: CSARRGLAGDPQETQYF.

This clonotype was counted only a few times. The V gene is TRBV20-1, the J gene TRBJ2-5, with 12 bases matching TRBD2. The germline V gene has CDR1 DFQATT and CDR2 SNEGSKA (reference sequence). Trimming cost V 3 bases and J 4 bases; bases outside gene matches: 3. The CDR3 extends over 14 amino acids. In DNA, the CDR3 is TGCAGTGCTAGGTCGGGACTAGCGGGAGAGACCCAGTACTTC. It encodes CSARSGLAGETQYF.

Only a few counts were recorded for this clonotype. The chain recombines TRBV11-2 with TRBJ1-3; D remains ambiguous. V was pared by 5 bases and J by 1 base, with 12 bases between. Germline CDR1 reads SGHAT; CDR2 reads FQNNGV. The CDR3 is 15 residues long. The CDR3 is CASSLLSFSGNTIYF. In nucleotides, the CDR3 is TGTGCCAGCAGCCTTCTCTCCTTTTCTGGAAACACCATATATTTT.

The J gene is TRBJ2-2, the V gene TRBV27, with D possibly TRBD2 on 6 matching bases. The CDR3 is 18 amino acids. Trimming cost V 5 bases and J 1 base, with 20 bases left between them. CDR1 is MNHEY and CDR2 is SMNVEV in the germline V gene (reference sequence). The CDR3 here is CASSLHDRGGVNTGELFF. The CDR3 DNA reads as TGTGCCAGCAGTCTCCACGATAGGGGAGGAGTGAACACCGGGGAGCTGTTTTTT.

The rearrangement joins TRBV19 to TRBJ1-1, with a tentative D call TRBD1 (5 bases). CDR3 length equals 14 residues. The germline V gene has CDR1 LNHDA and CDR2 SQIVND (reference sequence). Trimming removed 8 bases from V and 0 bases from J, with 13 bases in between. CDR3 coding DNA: TGTGCCAGTGCAGGGTTTCCAATGAACACTGAAGCTTTCTTT. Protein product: CASAGFPMNTEAFF.

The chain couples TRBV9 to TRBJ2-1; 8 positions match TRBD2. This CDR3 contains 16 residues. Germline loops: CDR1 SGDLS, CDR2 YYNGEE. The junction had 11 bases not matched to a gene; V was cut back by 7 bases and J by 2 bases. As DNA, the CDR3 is TGTGCCAGCGCCGGGGGGGGGGGGGACCCCTACAATGAGCAGTTCTTC. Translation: CASAGGGGDPYNEQFF.

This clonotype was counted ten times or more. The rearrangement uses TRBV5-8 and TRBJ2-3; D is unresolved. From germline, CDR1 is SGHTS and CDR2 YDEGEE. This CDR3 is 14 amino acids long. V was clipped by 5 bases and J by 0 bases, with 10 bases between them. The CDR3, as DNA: TGTGCCAGCAGTCAAGTCCCTAGCACAGATACGCAGTATTTT. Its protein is CASSQVPSTDTQYF. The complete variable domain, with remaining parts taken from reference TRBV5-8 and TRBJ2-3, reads EAGVTQSPTHLIKTRGQQATLRCSPISGHTSVYWYQQALGLGLQFLLWYDEGEERNRGNFPPRFSGRQFPNYSSELNVNALELEDSALYLCASSQVPSTDTQYFGPGTRLTVL.

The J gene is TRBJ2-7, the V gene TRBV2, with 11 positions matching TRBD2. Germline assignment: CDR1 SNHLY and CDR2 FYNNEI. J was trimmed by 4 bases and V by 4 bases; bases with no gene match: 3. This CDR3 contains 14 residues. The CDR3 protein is CASSVLAGEYEQYF. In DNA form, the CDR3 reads TGTGCCAGCAGTGTACTAGCGGGGGAATACGAGCAGTACTTC.

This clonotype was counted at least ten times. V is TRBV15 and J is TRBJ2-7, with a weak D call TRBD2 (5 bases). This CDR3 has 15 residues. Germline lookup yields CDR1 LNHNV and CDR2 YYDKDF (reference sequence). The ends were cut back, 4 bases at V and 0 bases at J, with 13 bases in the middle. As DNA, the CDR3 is TGTGCCACCAGCAAACTAGACACGAGCTCCTACGAGCAGTACTTC. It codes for CATSKLDTSSYEQYF.

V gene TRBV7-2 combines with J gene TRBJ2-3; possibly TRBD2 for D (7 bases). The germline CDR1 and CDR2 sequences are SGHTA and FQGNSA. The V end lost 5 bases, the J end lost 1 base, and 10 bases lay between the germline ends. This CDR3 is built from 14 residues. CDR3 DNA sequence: TGTGCCAGCAGCCCGGGGGGCGGCACAGATACGCAGTATTTT. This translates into CASSPGGGTDTQYF.

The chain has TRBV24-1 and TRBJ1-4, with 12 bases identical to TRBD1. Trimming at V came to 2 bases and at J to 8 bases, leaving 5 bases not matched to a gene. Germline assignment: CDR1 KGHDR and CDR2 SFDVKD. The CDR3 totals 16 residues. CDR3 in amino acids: CATSDWRDRGHEKLFF. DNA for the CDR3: TGTGCCACCAGTGATTGGAGGGACAGGGGGCACGAAAAACTGTTTTTT.

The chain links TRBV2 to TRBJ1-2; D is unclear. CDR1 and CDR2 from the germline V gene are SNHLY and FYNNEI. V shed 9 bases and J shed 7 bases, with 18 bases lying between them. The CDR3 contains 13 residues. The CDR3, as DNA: TGTGCCAGAGCAGACGCTCCAATAGCTGGCTACACCTTC. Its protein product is CARADAPIAGYTF.

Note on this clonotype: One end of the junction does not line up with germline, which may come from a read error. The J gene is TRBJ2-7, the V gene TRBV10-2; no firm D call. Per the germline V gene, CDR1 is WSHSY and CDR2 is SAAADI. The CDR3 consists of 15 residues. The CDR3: CASSDGPNEKSEQYF. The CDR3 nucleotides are TGTGCCAGCAGTGACGGTCCGAACGAAAAAAGCGAGCAGTACTTC.

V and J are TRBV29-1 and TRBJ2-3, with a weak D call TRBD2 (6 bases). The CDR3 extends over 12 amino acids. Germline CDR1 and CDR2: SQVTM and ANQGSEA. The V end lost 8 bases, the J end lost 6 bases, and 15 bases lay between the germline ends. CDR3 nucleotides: TGCAGCACCCGGGACTCGGGGGATACGCAGTATTTT. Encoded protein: CSTRDSGDTQYF.

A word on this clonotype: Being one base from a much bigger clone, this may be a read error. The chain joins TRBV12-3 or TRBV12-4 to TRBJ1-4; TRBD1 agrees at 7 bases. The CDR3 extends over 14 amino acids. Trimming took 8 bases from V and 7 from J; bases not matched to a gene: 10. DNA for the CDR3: TGTGCCAGCGGTTCGGGACAGTCGGCTGAAAAACTGTTTTTT. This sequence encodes CASGSGQSAEKLFF.

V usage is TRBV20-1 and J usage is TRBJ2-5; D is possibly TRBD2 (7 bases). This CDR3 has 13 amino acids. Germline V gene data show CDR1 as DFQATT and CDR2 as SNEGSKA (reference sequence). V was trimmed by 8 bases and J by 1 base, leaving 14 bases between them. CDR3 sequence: CSMRGGGQETQYF. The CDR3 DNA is TGCAGTATGAGGGGGGGAGGCCAAGAGACCCAGTACTTC.

In DNA form, the CDR3 reads TGTGCCAGCAGCTTTGGGGACAGGTTCCAAGAGACCCAGTACTTC. Translation: CASSFGDRFQETQYF. The chain combines TRBV5-6 with TRBJ2-5; 8 bases are shared with TRBD1. Trimming cost V 2 bases and J 1 base; bases outside gene matches: 4. The germline V gene encodes CDR1 SGHDT and CDR2 YYEEEE. This CDR3 comprises 15 residues.